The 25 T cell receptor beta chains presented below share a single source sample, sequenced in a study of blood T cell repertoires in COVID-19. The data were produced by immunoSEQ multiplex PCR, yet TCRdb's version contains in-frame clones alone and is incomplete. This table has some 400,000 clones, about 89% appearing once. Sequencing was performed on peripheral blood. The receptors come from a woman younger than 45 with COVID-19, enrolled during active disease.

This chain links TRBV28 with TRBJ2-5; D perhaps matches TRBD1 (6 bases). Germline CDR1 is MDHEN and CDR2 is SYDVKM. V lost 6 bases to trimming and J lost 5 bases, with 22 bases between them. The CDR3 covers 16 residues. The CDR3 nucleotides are TGTGCCAGCAGGCTTAACGGACCCCCGAGGGGGGAGACCCAGTACTTC. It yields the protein CASRLNGPPRGETQYF. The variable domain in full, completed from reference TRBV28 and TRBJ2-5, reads DVKVTQSSRYLVKRTGEKVFLECVQDMDHENMFWYRQDPGLGLRLIYFSYDVKMKEKGDIPEGYSVSREKKERFSLILESASTNQTSMYLCASRLNGPPRGETQYFGPGTRLLVL.

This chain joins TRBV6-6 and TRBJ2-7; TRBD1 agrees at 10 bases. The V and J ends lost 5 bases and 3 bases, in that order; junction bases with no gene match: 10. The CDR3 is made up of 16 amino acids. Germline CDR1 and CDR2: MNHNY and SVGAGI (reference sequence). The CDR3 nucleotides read TGTGCCAGCAGTCGAACTCCGGGACAGGGGCGCTACGAGCAGTACTTC. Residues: CASSRTPGQGRYEQYF.

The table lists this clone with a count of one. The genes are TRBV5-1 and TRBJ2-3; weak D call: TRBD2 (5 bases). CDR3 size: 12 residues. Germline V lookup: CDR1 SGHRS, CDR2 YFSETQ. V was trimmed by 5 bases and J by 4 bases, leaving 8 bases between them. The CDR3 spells CASRTGSDTQYF. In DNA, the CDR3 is TGCGCCAGCAGGACGGGGTCAGATACGCAGTATTTT.

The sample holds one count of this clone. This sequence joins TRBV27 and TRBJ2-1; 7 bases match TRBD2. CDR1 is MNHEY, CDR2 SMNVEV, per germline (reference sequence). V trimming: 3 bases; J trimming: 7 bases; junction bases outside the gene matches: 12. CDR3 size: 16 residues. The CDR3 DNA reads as TGTGCCAGCAGTTTGGAGCAACGCGGGAGATGGAATGAGCAGTTCTTC. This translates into CASSLEQRGRWNEQFF.

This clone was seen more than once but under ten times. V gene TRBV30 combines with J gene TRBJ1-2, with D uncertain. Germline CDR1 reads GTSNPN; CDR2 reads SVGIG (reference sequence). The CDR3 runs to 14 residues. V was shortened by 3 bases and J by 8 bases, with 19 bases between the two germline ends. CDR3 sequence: CAWSLQPEVRGYTF. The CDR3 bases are TGTGCCTGGAGCCTCCAACCAGAGGTGAGAGGCTACACCTTC.

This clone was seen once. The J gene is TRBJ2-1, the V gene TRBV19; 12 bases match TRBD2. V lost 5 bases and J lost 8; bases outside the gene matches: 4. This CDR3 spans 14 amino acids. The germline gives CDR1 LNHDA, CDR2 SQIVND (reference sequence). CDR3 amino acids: CASSVLAGGYEQFF. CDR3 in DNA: TGTGCCAGTAGTGTCCTAGCGGGAGGGTATGAGCAGTTCTTC.

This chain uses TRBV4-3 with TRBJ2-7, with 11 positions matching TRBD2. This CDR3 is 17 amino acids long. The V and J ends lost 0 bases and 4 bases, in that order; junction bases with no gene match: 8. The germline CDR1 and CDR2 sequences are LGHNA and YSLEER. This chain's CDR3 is CASSQDAGLAARYEQYF. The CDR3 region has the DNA TGCGCCAGCAGCCAAGACGCGGGACTAGCGGCCCGATACGAGCAGTACTTC.

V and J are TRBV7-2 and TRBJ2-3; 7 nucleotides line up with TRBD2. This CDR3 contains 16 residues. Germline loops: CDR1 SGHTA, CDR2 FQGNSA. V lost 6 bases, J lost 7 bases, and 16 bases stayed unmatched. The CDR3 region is CASRPFSGRAGNTQYF. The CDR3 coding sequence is TGTGCCAGCAGACCATTTTCGGGGAGGGCCGGAAATACGCAGTATTTT.

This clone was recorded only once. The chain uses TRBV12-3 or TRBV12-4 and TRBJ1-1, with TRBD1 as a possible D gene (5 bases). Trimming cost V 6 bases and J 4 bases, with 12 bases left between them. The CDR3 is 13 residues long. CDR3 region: CASRRRASTEAFF. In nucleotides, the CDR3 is TGTGCCAGCAGGCGCAGGGCGAGCACTGAAGCTTTCTTT.

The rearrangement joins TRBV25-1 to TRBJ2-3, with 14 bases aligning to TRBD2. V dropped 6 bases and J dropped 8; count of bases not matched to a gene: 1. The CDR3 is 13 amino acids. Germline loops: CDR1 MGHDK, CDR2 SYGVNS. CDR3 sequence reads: CASRGTSGSTQYF. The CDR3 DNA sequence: TGTGCCAGCAGGGGGACTAGCGGGAGTACGCAGTATTTT. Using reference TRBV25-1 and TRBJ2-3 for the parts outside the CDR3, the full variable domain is EADIYQTPRYLVIGTGKKITLECSQTMGHDKMYWYQQDPGMELHLIHYSYGVNSTEKGDLSSESTVSRIRTEHFPLTLESARPSHTSQYLCASRGTSGSTQYFGPGTRLTVL.

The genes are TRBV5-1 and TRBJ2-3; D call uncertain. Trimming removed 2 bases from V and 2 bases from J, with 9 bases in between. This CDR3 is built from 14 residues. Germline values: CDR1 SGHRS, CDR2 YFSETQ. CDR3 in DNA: TGCGCCAGCAGCTTTCATACTTACACAGATACGCAGTATTTT. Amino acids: CASSFHTYTDTQYF. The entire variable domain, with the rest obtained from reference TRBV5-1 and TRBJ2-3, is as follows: KAGVTQTPRYLIKTRGQQVTLSCSPISGHRSVSWYQQTPGQGLQFLFEYFSETQRNKGNFPGRFSGRQFSNSRSEMNVSTLELGDSALYLCASSFHTYTDTQYFGPGTRLTVL.

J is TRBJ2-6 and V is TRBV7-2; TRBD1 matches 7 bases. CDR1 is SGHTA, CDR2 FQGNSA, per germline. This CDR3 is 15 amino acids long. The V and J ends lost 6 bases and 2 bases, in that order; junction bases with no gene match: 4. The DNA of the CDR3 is TGTGCCAGCAGTTACAGGGGTCCTGGGGCCAACGTCCTGACTTTC. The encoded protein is CASSYRGPGANVLTF.

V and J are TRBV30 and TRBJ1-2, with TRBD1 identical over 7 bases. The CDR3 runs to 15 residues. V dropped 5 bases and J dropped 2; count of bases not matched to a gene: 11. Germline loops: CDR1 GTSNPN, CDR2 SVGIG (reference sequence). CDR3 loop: CAWGKGQSSNYGYTF. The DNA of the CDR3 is TGTGCCTGGGGGAAGGGACAGTCATCGAACTATGGCTACACCTTC.

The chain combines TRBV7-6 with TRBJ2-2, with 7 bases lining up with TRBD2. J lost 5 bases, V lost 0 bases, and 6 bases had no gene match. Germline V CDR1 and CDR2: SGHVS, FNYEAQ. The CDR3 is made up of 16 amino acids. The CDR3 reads CASSLAWASGTGELFF. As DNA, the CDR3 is TGTGCCAGCAGCTTAGCGTGGGCTAGCGGTACCGGGGAGCTGTTTTTT.

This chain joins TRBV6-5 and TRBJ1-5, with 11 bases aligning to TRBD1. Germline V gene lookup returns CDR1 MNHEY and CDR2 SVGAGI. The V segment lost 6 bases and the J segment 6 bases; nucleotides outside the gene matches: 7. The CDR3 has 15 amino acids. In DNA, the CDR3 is TGTGCCAGCAGCCCCGGACAGGGGGCCGTTCAGCCCCAGCATTTT. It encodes CASSPGQGAVQPQHF.

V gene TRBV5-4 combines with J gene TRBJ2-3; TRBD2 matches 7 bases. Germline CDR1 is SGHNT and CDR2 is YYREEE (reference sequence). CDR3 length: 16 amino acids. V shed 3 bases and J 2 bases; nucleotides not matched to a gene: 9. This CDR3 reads CASSSWLAEPTDTQYF. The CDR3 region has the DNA TGTGCCAGCAGCTCCTGGCTAGCGGAACCCACAGATACGCAGTATTTT.

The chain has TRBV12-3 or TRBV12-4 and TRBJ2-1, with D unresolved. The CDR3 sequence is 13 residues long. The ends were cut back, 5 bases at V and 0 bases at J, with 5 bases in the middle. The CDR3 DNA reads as TGTGCCAGCAGTCTATTCTCCTACAATGAGCAGTTCTTC. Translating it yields CASSLFSYNEQFF.

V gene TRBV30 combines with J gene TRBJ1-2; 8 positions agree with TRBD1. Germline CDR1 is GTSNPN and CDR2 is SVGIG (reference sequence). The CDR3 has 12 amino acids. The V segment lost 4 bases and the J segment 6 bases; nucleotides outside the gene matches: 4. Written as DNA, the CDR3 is TGTGCCTGGATAGGACAGGGCAATGGCTACACCTTC. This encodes CAWIGQGNGYTF. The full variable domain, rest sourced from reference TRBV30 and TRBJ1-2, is SQTIHQWPATLVQPVGSPLSLECTVEGTSNPNLYWYRQAAGRGLQLLFYSVGIGQISSEVPQNLSASRPQDRQFILSSKKLLLSDSGFYLCAWIGQGNGYTFGSGTRLTVV.

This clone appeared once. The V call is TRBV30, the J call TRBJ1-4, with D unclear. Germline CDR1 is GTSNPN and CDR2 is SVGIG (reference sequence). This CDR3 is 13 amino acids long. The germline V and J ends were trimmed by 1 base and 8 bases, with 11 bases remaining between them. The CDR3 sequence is CAWSGVRGEKLFF. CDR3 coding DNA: TGTGCCTGGAGTGGGGTTCGGGGAGAAAAACTGTTTTTT.

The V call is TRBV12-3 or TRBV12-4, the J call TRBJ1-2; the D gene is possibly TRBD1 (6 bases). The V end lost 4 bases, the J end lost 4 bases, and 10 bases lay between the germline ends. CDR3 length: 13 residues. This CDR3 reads CASSSDRIYGYTF. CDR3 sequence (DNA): TGTGCCAGCAGTTCGGACAGAATCTATGGCTACACCTTC.

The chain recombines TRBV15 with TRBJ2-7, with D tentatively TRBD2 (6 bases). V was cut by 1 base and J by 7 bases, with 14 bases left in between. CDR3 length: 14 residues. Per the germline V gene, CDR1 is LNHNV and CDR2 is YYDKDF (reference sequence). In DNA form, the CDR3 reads TGTGCCACCAGCAGAGCTCTCACGGCGGGGGAGCAGTACTTC. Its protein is CATSRALTAGEQYF.

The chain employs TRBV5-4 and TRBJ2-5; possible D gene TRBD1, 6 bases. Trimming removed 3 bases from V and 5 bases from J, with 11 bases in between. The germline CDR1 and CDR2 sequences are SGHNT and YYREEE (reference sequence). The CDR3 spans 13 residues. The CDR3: CASSSRGEETQYF. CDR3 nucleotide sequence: TGTGCCAGCAGCTCCAGGGGAGAGGAGACCCAGTACTTC.

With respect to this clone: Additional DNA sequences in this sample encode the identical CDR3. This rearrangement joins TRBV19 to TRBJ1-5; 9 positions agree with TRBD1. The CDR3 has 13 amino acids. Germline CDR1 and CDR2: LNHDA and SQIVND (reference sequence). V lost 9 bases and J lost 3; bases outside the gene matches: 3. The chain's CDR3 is CASRDRANQPQHF. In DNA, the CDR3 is TGTGCCAGCCGGGACAGGGCCAATCAGCCCCAGCATTTT.

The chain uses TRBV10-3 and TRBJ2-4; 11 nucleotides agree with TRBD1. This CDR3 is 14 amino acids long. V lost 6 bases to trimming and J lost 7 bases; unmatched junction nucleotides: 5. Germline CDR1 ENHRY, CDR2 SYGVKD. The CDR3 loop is CAIRGQGGDNIQYF. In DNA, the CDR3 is TGTGCCATCAGGGGACAGGGGGGAGACAACATTCAGTACTTC.

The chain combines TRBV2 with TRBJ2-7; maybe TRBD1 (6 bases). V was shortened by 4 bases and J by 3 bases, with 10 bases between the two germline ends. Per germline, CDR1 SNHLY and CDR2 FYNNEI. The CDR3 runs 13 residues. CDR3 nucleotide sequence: TGTGCCAGCAGTGTCGGCAGGGGCTACGAGCAGTACTTC. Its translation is CASSVGRGYEQYF. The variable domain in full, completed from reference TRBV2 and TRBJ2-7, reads EPEVTQTPSHQVTQMGQEVILRCVPISNHLYFYWYRQILGQKVEFLVSFYNNEISEKSEIFDDQFSVERPDGSNFTLKIRSTKLEDSAMYFCASSVGRGYEQYFGPGTRLTVT.